The rows below give T cell receptor beta chains drawn from one sample of a study of molecular identifiers for immune sequencing clone quantification. Via MiXCR, TCRdb re-called the PCR reads, giving one row per CDR3 protein. Of tens of thousands of distinct CDR3 sequences in the sample, approximately 17% were seen once. What was sequenced was naive CD8+ T cells from blood, with Jurkat cell RNA spiked in. The receptors here all came from a human donor in good health. Some libraries in this study had Jurkat cell RNA spiked in. The CDR3 runs from the conserved cysteine through the conserved F or W. The order of the fields is D gene, J gene, V gene, CDR3 length, clone size, CDR3 DNA, CDR3 protein. The D gene is left open where the match is weak. Clone size is given for some rows only: seen once, a few or many times, or a class if the clone is expanded.

D gene: NA
J gene: TRBJ2-1
V gene: TRBV13
CDR3 length: 12
clone size: many
CDR3 DNA: TGTGCCAGCAGCTTATCGGGTAGTGAGCAGTTCTTC
CDR3 protein: CASSLSGSEQFF

D gene: NA
J gene: TRBJ2-4
V gene: TRBV3-1
CDR3 length: 16
clone size: many
CDR3 DNA: TGTGCCAGCAGCCAAGATGGGCGGCCTCTCCCCAACATTCAGTACTTC
CDR3 protein: CASSQDGRPLPNIQYF

D gene: NA
J gene: TRBJ1-2
V gene: TRBV5-5
CDR3 length: 15
clone size: many
CDR3 DNA: TGTGCCAGCAGACCACCCTCGGTCAGGGGTGATGGCTACACCTTC
CDR3 protein: CASRPPSVRGDGYTF

D gene: NA
J gene: TRBJ2-3
V gene: TRBV4-3
CDR3 length: 17
clone size: many
CDR3 DNA: TGCGCCAGCAGCCAAGATCAGAGGCTAGCCGTGGCAGATACGCAGTATTTT
CDR3 protein: CASSQDQRLAVADTQYF

D gene: NA
J gene: TRBJ2-1
V gene: TRBV7-8
CDR3 length: 14
clone size: many
CDR3 DNA: TGTGCCAGCAGCTTCCGGGACTCCCTCAATGAGCAGTTCTTC
CDR3 protein: CASSFRDSLNEQFF

D gene: TRBD1
J gene: TRBJ1-1
V gene: TRBV12-3/TRBV12-4
CDR3 length: 14
clone size: many
CDR3 DNA: TGTGCCAGCATTTCTATACAGGGGAGCTCGGAGGCTTTCTTT
CDR3 protein: CASISIQGSSEAFF

D gene: NA
J gene: TRBJ2-7
V gene: TRBV4-2
CDR3 length: 13
clone size: many
CDR3 DNA: TGTGCCAGCAGCCAAGACAGGGTGTACGAGCAGTACTTC
CDR3 protein: CASSQDRVYEQYF

D gene: NA
J gene: TRBJ2-7
V gene: TRBV12-3/TRBV12-4
CDR3 length: 15
clone size: NA
CDR3 DNA: TGTGCCAGCAGTGCGAGTCGGGGCACATATTACGAGCAGTACTTC
CDR3 protein: CASSASRGTYYEQYF

D gene: NA
J gene: TRBJ2-3
V gene: TRBV7-8
CDR3 length: 15
clone size: many
CDR3 DNA: TGTGCCAGCGGGGGAGGAGCGGTATACACAGATACGCAGTATTTT
CDR3 protein: CASGGGAVYTDTQYF

D gene: TRBD1
J gene: TRBJ1-1
V gene: TRBV29-1
CDR3 length: 13
clone size: many
CDR3 DNA: TGCAGCGTTGAAGACCGGACAGGCACTGAAGCTTTCTTT
CDR3 protein: CSVEDRTGTEAFF

D gene: NA
J gene: TRBJ2-2
V gene: TRBV9
CDR3 length: 11
clone size: many
CDR3 DNA: TGTGCCAGCAGCGCCTCCGGGGAGCTGTTTTTT
CDR3 protein: CASSASGELFF

D gene: TRBD2
J gene: TRBJ2-5
V gene: TRBV7-2
CDR3 length: 16
clone size: many
CDR3 DNA: TGTGCCAGCAGCGGCCCGGGTAGTAGCGGGATAGAGACCCAGTACTTC
CDR3 protein: CASSGPGSSGIETQYF

D gene: TRBD1
J gene: TRBJ2-7
V gene: TRBV7-9
CDR3 length: 14
clone size: many
CDR3 DNA: TGTGCCAGCAGCTCCCGGACAGGGGGCGTCGAGCAGTACTTC
CDR3 protein: CASSSRTGGVEQYF

D gene: NA
J gene: TRBJ2-1
V gene: TRBV4-3
CDR3 length: 15
clone size: NA
CDR3 DNA: TGCGCCAGCAGCCAACCCCTCCAAGGCTACAATGAGCAGTTCTTC
CDR3 protein: CASSQPLQGYNEQFF

D gene: NA
J gene: TRBJ1-4
V gene: TRBV18
CDR3 length: 12
clone size: NA
CDR3 DNA: TGTGCCAGCTCACCGCCCGGAGAAAAACTGTTTTTT
CDR3 protein: CASSPPGEKLFF

D gene: NA
J gene: TRBJ1-2
V gene: TRBV28
CDR3 length: 13
clone size: NA
CDR3 DNA: TGTGCCAGCAGTTTAAGCCGGACGGATGGCTACACCTTC
CDR3 protein: CASSLSRTDGYTF

D gene: NA
J gene: TRBJ2-7
V gene: TRBV12-3/TRBV12-4
CDR3 length: 11
clone size: many
CDR3 DNA: TGTGCCAGCAGTTTTAATTTCGAGCAGTACTTC
CDR3 protein: CASSFNFEQYF

D gene: NA
J gene: TRBJ2-3
V gene: TRBV6-2/TRBV6-3
CDR3 length: 13
clone size: many
CDR3 DNA: TGTGCCAGCAGTCCCTACGGGACAGATACGCAGTATTTT
CDR3 protein: CASSPYGTDTQYF

D gene: TRBD1
J gene: TRBJ2-2
V gene: TRBV28
CDR3 length: 15
clone size: NA
CDR3 DNA: TGTGCCAGCAAGCAGGGACAGGGATTAGTCGGGGAGCTGTTTTTT
CDR3 protein: CASKQGQGLVGELFF

D gene: TRBD1
J gene: TRBJ2-7
V gene: TRBV20-1
CDR3 length: 17
clone size: few
CDR3 DNA: TGCAGTGCTAGGGCTACTATTCTGGACAGGGGGGCCTACGAGCAGTACTTC
CDR3 protein: CSARATILDRGAYEQYF

D gene: NA
J gene: TRBJ1-4
V gene: TRBV14
CDR3 length: 14
clone size: NA
CDR3 DNA: TGTACCAGCAGCCAATGGGTTGGGAATGAAAAACTGTTTTTT
CDR3 protein: CTSSQWVGNEKLFF

D gene: TRBD1
J gene: TRBJ2-1
V gene: TRBV9
CDR3 length: 14
clone size: NA
CDR3 DNA: TGTGCCAGCAGCGTAGGGACAGGGGGCGGTGAGCAGTTCTTC
CDR3 protein: CASSVGTGGGEQFF

D gene: NA
J gene: TRBJ2-1
V gene: TRBV11-2
CDR3 length: 16
clone size: many
CDR3 DNA: TGTGCCAGCAGCTTAGAAGCCGGCCGGATCTACAATGAGCAGTTCTTC
CDR3 protein: CASSLEAGRIYNEQFF

D gene: TRBD2
J gene: TRBJ2-1
V gene: TRBV7-9
CDR3 length: 14
clone size: NA
CDR3 DNA: TGTGCCAGCATTGTCGGGAGGGCCATCAATGAGCAGTTCTTC
CDR3 protein: CASIVGRAINEQFF

D gene: TRBD2
J gene: TRBJ2-7
V gene: TRBV28
CDR3 length: 15
clone size: NA
CDR3 DNA: TGTGCCAGCAGCCCTGATACTAGCGGGAGCTACGAGCAGTACTTC
CDR3 protein: CASSPDTSGSYEQYF

D gene: NA
J gene: TRBJ2-5
V gene: TRBV3-1
CDR3 length: 15
clone size: NA
CDR3 DNA: TGTGCCAGCAGCCACACCCCTAGGCGCCAAGAGACCCAGTACTTC
CDR3 protein: CASSHTPRRQETQYF

D gene: TRBD2
J gene: TRBJ2-1
V gene: TRBV7-9
CDR3 length: 17
clone size: many
CDR3 DNA: TGTGCCAGCAGCGCGCAGATGCTAGCGGGAGCCTACAATGAGCAGTTCTTC
CDR3 protein: CASSAQMLAGAYNEQFF

D gene: NA
J gene: TRBJ2-7
V gene: TRBV12-3/TRBV12-4
CDR3 length: 14
clone size: many
CDR3 DNA: TGTGCCAGCAGTTTTCCCGGGTTTCCCTACGAGCAGTACTTC
CDR3 protein: CASSFPGFPYEQYF

D gene: NA
J gene: TRBJ2-2
V gene: TRBV2
CDR3 length: 13
clone size: NA
CDR3 DNA: TGTGCCAGCACTCGGGAGAACGTCCGGGAGCTGTTTTTT
CDR3 protein: CASTRENVRELFF

D gene: TRBD2
J gene: TRBJ2-3
V gene: TRBV13
CDR3 length: 16
clone size: many
CDR3 DNA: TGTGCCAGCAGCTCGACACTAGCGGGAACCACAGATACGCAGTATTTT
CDR3 protein: CASSSTLAGTTDTQYF

D gene: NA
J gene: TRBJ1-1
V gene: TRBV29-1
CDR3 length: 13
clone size: few
CDR3 DNA: TGCAGCGTTGAAGGGCCGGAGAACACTGAAGCTTTCTTT
CDR3 protein: CSVEGPENTEAFF

D gene: TRBD2
J gene: TRBJ2-3
V gene: TRBV7-6
CDR3 length: 16
clone size: many
CDR3 DNA: TGTGCCAGCAGCCCGGGACTAGCGGAGAGCACAGATACGCAGTATTTT
CDR3 protein: CASSPGLAESTDTQYF

D gene: TRBD1
J gene: TRBJ1-1
V gene: TRBV10-1
CDR3 length: 13
clone size: once
CDR3 DNA: TGCGCCAGCAGTGGGGACAGGAACGACGGAGCTTTCTTT
CDR3 protein: CASSGDRNDGAFF

D gene: NA
J gene: TRBJ2-7
V gene: TRBV7-9
CDR3 length: 11
clone size: many
CDR3 DNA: TGTGCCAGCAGTTACGAATACGAGCAGTACTTC
CDR3 protein: CASSYEYEQYF

D gene: TRBD1
J gene: TRBJ2-1
V gene: TRBV15
CDR3 length: 11
clone size: many
CDR3 DNA: TGTGCCACCAGCAGAGGACAGGGGCAGTTCTTC
CDR3 protein: CATSRGQGQFF

D gene: TRBD2
J gene: TRBJ2-1
V gene: TRBV9
CDR3 length: 16
clone size: NA
CDR3 DNA: TGTGCCAGCAGCGAATGGGCGGGAGCAAGTCAGGTTGAGCAGTTCTTC
CDR3 protein: CASSEWAGASQVEQFF

D gene: TRBD1
J gene: TRBJ2-5
V gene: TRBV6-2/TRBV6-3
CDR3 length: 15
clone size: many
CDR3 DNA: TGTGCCAGCGAACCTACAGGGGGTGTCCAAGAGACCCAGTACTTC
CDR3 protein: CASEPTGGVQETQYF

D gene: TRBD2
J gene: TRBJ2-7
V gene: TRBV6-2/TRBV6-3
CDR3 length: 18
clone size: many
CDR3 DNA: TGTGCCAGCAGCCTTAAACTAGCGGGAGTCGGTGGGGCCTACGAGCAGTACTTC
CDR3 protein: CASSLKLAGVGGAYEQYF

D gene: NA
J gene: TRBJ2-1
V gene: TRBV19
CDR3 length: 12
clone size: NA
CDR3 DNA: TGTGCCAGTAGTCCCCAAGACAGTGAGCAGTCCTTC
CDR3 protein: CASSPQDSEQSF

D gene: TRBD1
J gene: TRBJ2-7
V gene: TRBV7-9
CDR3 length: 16
clone size: medium-sized
CDR3 DNA: TGTGCCAGCAGCTTAGCGGGGACAGGTTCCGTGTACGAGCAGTACTTC
CDR3 protein: CASSLAGTGSVYEQYF

D gene: TRBD1
J gene: TRBJ1-5
V gene: TRBV27
CDR3 length: 13
clone size: few
CDR3 DNA: TGTGCCAGCCGGGACAGTACCAATCAGCCCCAGCATTTT
CDR3 protein: CASRDSTNQPQHF

D gene: NA
J gene: TRBJ2-1
V gene: TRBV12-3/TRBV12-4
CDR3 length: 11
clone size: many
CDR3 DNA: TGTGCCAGCAGTTCCATCAATGAGCAGTTCTTC
CDR3 protein: CASSSINEQFF

D gene: NA
J gene: TRBJ2-7
V gene: TRBV20-1
CDR3 length: 13
clone size: NA
CDR3 DNA: TGCAGTGCTAGTGGCAGAGCGACCTACGAGCAGTACTTC
CDR3 protein: CSASGRATYEQYF

D gene: TRBD1
J gene: TRBJ1-4
V gene: TRBV10-3
CDR3 length: 16
clone size: NA
CDR3 DNA: TGTGCCCACCAAAGAATGACAGGGGGCTTGGTTGAAAAACTGTTTTTT
CDR3 protein: CAHQRMTGGLVEKLFF

D gene: NA
J gene: TRBJ2-1
V gene: TRBV12-3/TRBV12-4
CDR3 length: 17
clone size: many
CDR3 DNA: TGTGCCAGCAGTTGGGGGCTAGCGACCAGCTCCTACAATGAGCAGTTCTTC
CDR3 protein: CASSWGLATSSYNEQFF

D gene: NA
J gene: TRBJ2-1
V gene: TRBV29-1
CDR3 length: 12
clone size: NA
CDR3 DNA: TGCAGCGTTGCGGGCGGGTACAATGAGCAGTTCTTC
CDR3 protein: CSVAGGYNEQFF

D gene: NA
J gene: TRBJ2-1
V gene: TRBV29-1
CDR3 length: 10
clone size: NA
CDR3 DNA: TGCAGCGTTGCGGGCAATGAGCAGTTCTTC
CDR3 protein: CSVAGNEQFF

D gene: TRBD2
J gene: TRBJ2-7
V gene: TRBV6-6
CDR3 length: 16
clone size: NA
CDR3 DNA: TGTGCCAGCAGCTACGGATCGGGACTAGGTCGCTACGAGCAGTACTTC
CDR3 protein: CASSYGSGLGRYEQYF

D gene: NA
J gene: TRBJ1-4
V gene: TRBV12-3/TRBV12-4
CDR3 length: 13
clone size: NA
CDR3 DNA: TGTGCCAGCAAAGACAGACCTAATGAAAAACTGTTTTTT
CDR3 protein: CASKDRPNEKLFF

D gene: TRBD2
J gene: TRBJ2-7
V gene: TRBV5-1
CDR3 length: 15
clone size: many
CDR3 DNA: TGCGCCAGCAGCTTGGCGGGAGGTTTCTCCTACGAGCAGTACTTC
CDR3 protein: CASSLAGGFSYEQYF

D gene: NA
J gene: TRBJ2-2
V gene: TRBV29-1
CDR3 length: 14
clone size: NA
CDR3 DNA: TGCAGCGTCTGGCTCCGCGGGAACACCGGGGAGCTGTTTTTT
CDR3 protein: CSVWLRGNTGELFF

D gene: NA
J gene: TRBJ1-5
V gene: TRBV12-3/TRBV12-4
CDR3 length: 14
clone size: many
CDR3 DNA: TGTGCCAGCAGCCCTGGACTCATCAATCAGCCCCAGCATTTT
CDR3 protein: CASSPGLINQPQHF

D gene: NA
J gene: TRBJ2-2
V gene: TRBV5-1
CDR3 length: 14
clone size: many
CDR3 DNA: TGCGCCAGCAGCTCAACACCAAACACCGGGGAGCTGTTTTTT
CDR3 protein: CASSSTPNTGELFF

D gene: NA
J gene: TRBJ2-7
V gene: TRBV5-6
CDR3 length: 13
clone size: NA
CDR3 DNA: TGTGCCAGCAGCTTGTATGGTATCGGGGAGCAGCACTTC
CDR3 protein: CASSLYGIGEQHF

D gene: TRBD2
J gene: TRBJ2-7
V gene: TRBV19
CDR3 length: 17
clone size: few
CDR3 DNA: TGTGCCAGTAGCCTGGGACTAGCGGGACCGTCGATCAACGAGCAGTACTTC
CDR3 protein: CASSLGLAGPSINEQYF

D gene: NA
J gene: TRBJ2-7
V gene: TRBV5-1
CDR3 length: 17
clone size: many
CDR3 DNA: TGCGCCAGCAGCTTGGAACGGGACCAACCGGGGTGGAACGAGCAGTACTTC
CDR3 protein: CASSLERDQPGWNEQYF

D gene: NA
J gene: TRBJ2-5
V gene: TRBV7-8
CDR3 length: 15
clone size: many
CDR3 DNA: TGTGCCAGCAGCTCGCCTCTCCTTTCCCAAGAGACCCAGTACTTC
CDR3 protein: CASSSPLLSQETQYF

D gene: TRBD2
J gene: TRBJ2-3
V gene: TRBV13
CDR3 length: 14
clone size: many
CDR3 DNA: TGTGCCAGCAGCCACGGGACTAGCGATTATACGCAGTATTTT
CDR3 protein: CASSHGTSDYTQYF